The 28 T cell receptor beta chains given below trace back to one sample, sequenced in a study of blood T cell repertoires in COVID-19. The assay was immunoSEQ multiplex PCR, and TCRdb's table has in-frame clones only and misses some. This table holds approximately 500,000 clones, nearly 90% found once. The sample comprised peripheral blood. The receptors were sampled from a man younger than 35 with COVID-19, enrolled during active disease.

This clone showed up just once. The chain is built from TRBV19 and TRBJ2-2; D remains ambiguous. This CDR3 has 15 residues. CDR1 and CDR2 from the germline V gene are LNHDA and SQIVND (reference sequence). Trimming took 7 bases from V and 1 from J, leaving 13 bases between them. The CDR3 DNA sequence: TGTGCCAGTACTTCCCAAGCCTTGAACACCGGGGAGCTGTTTTTT. It yields the protein CASTSQALNTGELFF.

The genes are TRBV2 and TRBJ1-3, with 9 bases that match TRBD1. Trimming removed 10 bases from V and 3 bases from J; junction bases left unmatched: 10. This CDR3 contains 15 residues. Germline assignment: CDR1 SNHLY and CDR2 FYNNEI. CDR3 coding DNA: TGTGCCATAGCCCTCGGACAGGGGAGTGGAAACACCATATATTTT. Its translation is CAIALGQGSGNTIYF. Full variable domain (remainder filled in from reference TRBV2 and TRBJ1-3): EPEVTQTPSHQVTQMGQEVILRCVPISNHLYFYWYRQILGQKVEFLVSFYNNEISEKSEIFDDQFSVERPDGSNFTLKIRSTKLEDSAMYFCAIALGQGSGNTIYFGEGSWLTVV.

This clone was detected only once. This sequence joins TRBV18 and TRBJ1-2; TRBD1 agrees at 12 bases. The CDR3 runs to 17 residues. Germline CDR1 is KGHSH and CDR2 is LQKENI. J gave up 1 base and V 2 bases, and 5 bases lay outside the gene matches. The CDR3 region is CASSPRDRGPHNYGYTF. CDR3 coding DNA: TGTGCCAGCTCACCAAGGGACAGGGGGCCTCATAACTATGGCTACACCTTC.

The chain employs TRBV5-1 and TRBJ2-1; 8 bases line up with TRBD2. The CDR3 sequence is 15 residues long. Trimming at V came to 1 base and at J to 3 bases, leaving 3 bases not matched to a gene. Germline V gene data show CDR1 as SGHRS and CDR2 as YFSETQ. The CDR3 nucleotides read TGCGCCAGCAGCTTGACGGGAGGGGGCTACAATGAGCAGTTCTTC. This codes for CASSLTGGGYNEQFF. Full variable domain (rest looked up from reference TRBV5-1 and TRBJ2-1): KAGVTQTPRYLIKTRGQQVTLSCSPISGHRSVSWYQQTPGQGLQFLFEYFSETQRNKGNFPGRFSGRQFSNSRSEMNVSTLELGDSALYLCASSLTGGGYNEQFFGPGTRLTVL.

The rearrangement joins TRBV27 to TRBJ2-2; 7 bases agree with TRBD1. The CDR3 has 17 amino acids. The germline V gene encodes CDR1 MNHEY and CDR2 SMNVEV (reference sequence). Unmatched junction bases numbered 13, after V lost 1 base and J lost 8 bases. CDR3 DNA sequence: TGTGCCAGCAGTTTATTGGGACAGTGGGTTAACTTTGGGGAGCTGTTTTTT. Its translation is CASSLLGQWVNFGELFF.

The rearrangement uses TRBV5-4 and TRBJ2-1; 8 bases fit TRBD1. V trimming: 3 bases; J trimming: 7 bases; junction bases outside the gene matches: 6. The CDR3 consists of 14 residues. Per germline, CDR1 SGHNT and CDR2 YYREEE (reference sequence). CDR3 DNA: TGTGCCAGCAGCTCGAGACAGGGGCTAAATGAGCAGTTCTTC. As protein: CASSSRQGLNEQFF. The complete variable domain, with remaining parts taken from reference TRBV5-4 and TRBJ2-1, reads ETGVTQSPTHLIKTRGQQVTLRCSSQSGHNTVSWYQQALGQGPQFIFQYYREEENGRGNFPPRFSGLQFPNYSSELNVNALELDDSALYLCASSSRQGLNEQFFGPGTRLTVL.

The J gene is TRBJ2-3, the V gene TRBV15; 10 bases are a match to TRBD2. Unmatched junction bases numbered 8, after V lost 6 bases and J lost 11 bases. The CDR3 covers 13 residues. CDR1 and CDR2 from the germline V gene are LNHNV and YYDKDF (reference sequence). The CDR3 loop reads CATRASGSTEQYF. The CDR3 nucleotides read TGTGCCACCAGGGCTAGCGGGAGCACGGAGCAGTATTTT.

The table lists this clone with a count of one. The rearrangement joins TRBV7-9 to TRBJ2-2; D remains ambiguous. The CDR3 has 14 residues. Germline V gene sequence: CDR1 SEHNR, CDR2 FQNEAQ (reference sequence). The ends were cut back, 6 bases at V and 2 bases at J, with 10 bases in the middle. The CDR3 DNA is TGTGCCAGCAGACGAGAAGATAACACCGGGGAGCTGTTTTTT. It codes for CASRREDNTGELFF.

This clone has just one count. The V gene is TRBV5-1, the J gene TRBJ2-2, with 7 bases matching TRBD1. Germline loops: CDR1 SGHRS, CDR2 YFSETQ. CDR3 length equals 15 residues. V lost 7 bases to trimming and J lost 2 bases; unmatched junction nucleotides: 8. CDR3 loop: CASVSNRGNTGELFF. Written as DNA, the CDR3 is TGCGCCAGCGTATCAAACAGGGGAAACACCGGGGAGCTGTTTTTT.

Worth noting for this clone: Additional DNA sequences in this sample encode the identical CDR3. V gene TRBV6-5 combines with J gene TRBJ2-3, with D possibly matching TRBD1 (5 bases). Trimming removed 3 bases at V and 6 bases at J, with 7 bases between. The CDR3 extends over 12 amino acids. The germline V gene encodes CDR1 MNHEY and CDR2 SVGAGI. The chain's CDR3 is CASSYRGDTQYF. The DNA for the CDR3 is TGTGCCAGCAGTTATAGGGGCGATACGCAGTATTTT.

Only one count was recorded for this clone. This sequence joins TRBV11-3 and TRBJ2-7, with 7 bases lining up with TRBD1. The V and J ends lost 4 bases and 3 bases, in that order; junction bases with no gene match: 12. The CDR3 contains 16 residues. Germline V lookup: CDR1 SGHNT, CDR2 YENEEA. The CDR3 loop is CASSSITRGPLYEQYF. The DNA for the CDR3 is TGTGCCAGCAGCTCCATTACAAGGGGGCCCCTCTACGAGCAGTACTTC.

CDR3 sequence reads: CSVLVLLGTDTQYF. The CDR3 nucleotides are TGCAGCGTTTTAGTTTTATTAGGCACAGATACGCAGTATTTT. The chain employs TRBV29-1 and TRBJ2-3; no definite D call. Trimming stripped 5 bases from V and 1 base from J, with 13 bases between. From germline, CDR1 is SQVTM and CDR2 ANQGSEA. This CDR3 comprises 14 residues.

The chain employs TRBV15 and TRBJ2-1; a weak D match, TRBD1 (6 bases). Germline V gene lookup returns CDR1 LNHNV and CDR2 YYDKDF (reference sequence). Deletions cut 4 bases from V and 9 bases from J, with 13 bases between. CDR3 length: 13 amino acids. CDR3 amino acids: CATSKPGVGEQFF. The DNA for the CDR3 is TGTGCCACCAGCAAACCAGGGGTGGGTGAGCAGTTCTTC.

V is TRBV18 and J is TRBJ2-3; TRBD2 aligns across 8 bases. The V gene end was trimmed by 3 bases and the J gene end by 4 bases; junction bases not matched to a gene: 6. The CDR3 runs to 15 residues. Germline V lookup: CDR1 KGHSH, CDR2 LQKENI. CDR3 sequence (DNA): TGTGCCAGCTCACCTGTGACTAGCGTAGCAGATACGCAGTATTTT. Translation: CASSPVTSVADTQYF.

The rearrangement uses TRBV29-1 and TRBJ2-1, with TRBD2 as a possible D gene (6 bases). The CDR3 contains 14 residues. V was trimmed by 7 bases and J by 0 bases, leaving 13 bases between them. CDR1 and CDR2 (germline): SQVTM, ANQGSEA. The CDR3 region is CSARRGNSYNEQFF. The CDR3 coding sequence is TGCAGCGCCCGGAGGGGCAACTCCTACAATGAGCAGTTCTTC.

The chain joins TRBV6-5 to TRBJ1-3, with 7 nucleotides matching TRBD1. Germline trimming cut 8 bases from V and 7 bases from J; bases unmatched to any gene: 11. The germline CDR1 and CDR2 sequences are MNHEY and SVGAGI. The CDR3 has 14 residues. Here the CDR3 reads CASGDREKRNTIYF. CDR3 sequence (DNA): TGTGCCAGCGGCGACAGGGAGAAAAGGAACACCATATATTTT.

About this clone itself: One end of the junction varies from germline; a read error may be responsible. V and J are TRBV9 and TRBJ2-1; 11 nucleotides line up with TRBD2. The V gene's germline CDR1 is SGDLS and CDR2 YYNGEE. The CDR3 has 14 amino acids. This CDR3 reads CASSAASGRKGWVF. CDR3 sequence (DNA): TGTGCCAGCAGCGCTGCTAGCGGGAGGAAGGGGTGGGTCTTC.

The genes are TRBV5-1 and TRBJ2-1, with TRBD2 as a possible D gene (5 bases). Germline V lookup: CDR1 SGHRS, CDR2 YFSETQ. CDR3 length: 14 amino acids. The germline V and J ends were trimmed by 4 bases and 4 bases, with 12 bases remaining between them. Written as DNA, the CDR3 is TGCGCCAGCAGCCCGGACTCCACTTACAATGAGCAGTTCTTC. This encodes CASSPDSTYNEQFF.

V gene TRBV6-6 combines with J gene TRBJ2-7; D is ambiguous. This CDR3 is built from 12 residues. Germline V gives CDR1 MNHNY, CDR2 SVGAGI (reference sequence). Trimming cost V 0 bases and J 4 bases, with 4 bases left between them. The CDR3 DNA follows: TGTGCCAGCAGTTACTCGACTTACGAGCAGTACTTC. Amino acid sequence: CASSYSTYEQYF.

V and J are TRBV12-5 and TRBJ1-6; tentatively, D is TRBD1 (6 bases). CDR3 length equals 13 residues. V lost 5 bases and J lost 8, with 10 bases in between. The V gene's germline CDR1 is LGHNT and CDR2 FRNRAP. The CDR3 reads CASGPTGYSPLHF. The CDR3 bases are TGTGCTAGTGGTCCCACAGGGTATTCACCCCTCCACTTT.

Here the CDR3 reads CASTEGGTKDTQYF. The CDR3 DNA is TGTGCCAGCACCGAGGGCGGGACGAAAGATACGCAGTATTTT. The V and J genes are TRBV6-5 and TRBJ2-3; tentative D call: TRBD2 (6 bases). V was cut by 7 bases and J by 5 bases, with 16 bases left in between. Germline V gene data show CDR1 as MNHEY and CDR2 as SVGAGI. This CDR3 has 14 amino acids.

In nucleotides, the CDR3 is TGTGCCAGCAGCCAAGGGGGCCAGGGCAAGGTCGGTTATGGCTACACCTTC. Its translation is CASSQGGQGKVGYGYTF. J is TRBJ1-2 and V is TRBV3-1 (or the pseudogene TRBV3-2); TRBD1 is a possible D gene (5 bases). Germline lookup yields CDR1 LGHDT and CDR2 YNNKEL (reference sequence). V lost 1 base, J lost 5 bases, and 20 bases lay in between. The CDR3 extends over 17 amino acids.

The chain carries TRBV27 and TRBJ2-3; TRBD2 agrees at 14 bases. The CDR3 runs to 17 residues. In germline, CDR1 is MNHEY, CDR2 SMNVEV (reference sequence). V was pared by 3 bases and J by 4 bases, with 6 bases of the junction left unmatched. CDR3 in amino acids: CASSLTSGRAVADTQYF. The CDR3 bases are TGTGCCAGCAGTTTGACTAGCGGGAGGGCCGTCGCAGATACGCAGTATTTT.

The chain recombines TRBV11-2 with TRBJ1-6; 7 nucleotides align to TRBD1. This CDR3 has 15 amino acids. V was pared by 6 bases and J by 7 bases, with 9 bases of the junction left unmatched. Germline CDR1 SGHAT, CDR2 FQNNGV. The CDR3 DNA is TGTGCCAGCAGACCCGGGACAGATGAAAATTCACCCCTCCACTTT. It is translated as CASRPGTDENSPLHF.

V gene TRBV6-1 combines with J gene TRBJ1-2; TRBD1 matches at 8 bases. Trimming cost V 3 bases and J 0 bases; bases outside gene matches: 3. The CDR3 spans 15 residues. Germline CDR1 MNHNS, CDR2 SASEGT. The CDR3 protein is CASSDTGGPNYGYTF. CDR3 DNA sequence: TGTGCCAGCAGTGATACAGGGGGACCTAACTATGGCTACACCTTC.

The chain combines TRBV10-3 with TRBJ2-5, with 7 positions matching TRBD1. CDR3 length equals 14 residues. V shed 0 bases and J 3 bases; nucleotides not matched to a gene: 1. Germline lookup yields CDR1 ENHRY and CDR2 SYGVKD. The CDR3 here is CAISESDREETQYF. DNA of the CDR3: TGTGCCATCAGTGAGTCCGACAGGGAAGAGACCCAGTACTTC.

V and J are TRBV5-5 and TRBJ2-7; 11 positions agree with TRBD2. The J segment lost 0 bases and the V segment lost 5 bases, leaving 16 bases of the junction unmatched. Germline V gene sequence: CDR1 SGHKS, CDR2 YYEKEE (reference sequence). The CDR3 runs to 19 residues. CDR3: CASSSLDGLAGKSSYEQYF. In DNA, the CDR3 is TGTGCCAGCAGTTCGTTAGATGGACTAGCGGGTAAGAGCTCCTACGAGCAGTACTTC.

The chain links TRBV15 to TRBJ2-1; D remains unclear. The CDR3 contains 15 residues. Germline assignment: CDR1 LNHNV and CDR2 YYDKDF (reference sequence). V was trimmed by 0 bases and J by 8 bases, leaving 14 bases between them. For the CDR3, the DNA is TGTGCCACCAGCAGAGATTTTATTGGAGTGGATGAGCAGTTCTTC. Its translation is CATSRDFIGVDEQFF.